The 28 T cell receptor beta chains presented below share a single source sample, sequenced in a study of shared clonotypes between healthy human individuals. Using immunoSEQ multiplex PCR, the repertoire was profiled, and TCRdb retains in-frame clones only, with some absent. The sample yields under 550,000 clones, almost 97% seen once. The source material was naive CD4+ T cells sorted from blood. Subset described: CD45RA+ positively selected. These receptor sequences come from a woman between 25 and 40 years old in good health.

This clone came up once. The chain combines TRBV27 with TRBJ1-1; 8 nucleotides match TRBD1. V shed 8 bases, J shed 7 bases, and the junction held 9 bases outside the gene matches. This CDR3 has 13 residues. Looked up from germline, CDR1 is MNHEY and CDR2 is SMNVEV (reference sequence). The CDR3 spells CASLEQGEGEAFF. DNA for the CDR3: TGTGCCAGCCTTGAACAGGGGGAAGGTGAAGCTTTCTTT.

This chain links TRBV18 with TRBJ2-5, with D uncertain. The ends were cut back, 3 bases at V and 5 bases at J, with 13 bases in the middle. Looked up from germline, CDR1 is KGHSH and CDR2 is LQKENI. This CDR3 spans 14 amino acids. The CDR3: CASSPLSKEETQYF. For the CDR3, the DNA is TGTGCCAGCTCACCCTTGAGTAAGGAGGAGACCCAGTACTTC.

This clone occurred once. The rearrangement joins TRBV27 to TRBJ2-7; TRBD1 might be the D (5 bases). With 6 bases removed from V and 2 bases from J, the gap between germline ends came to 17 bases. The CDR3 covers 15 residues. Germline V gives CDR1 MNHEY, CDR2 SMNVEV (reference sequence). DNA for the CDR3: TGTGCCAGCAGGCCTCCTGGACATAGAACCTACGAGCAGTACTTC. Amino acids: CASRPPGHRTYEQYF.

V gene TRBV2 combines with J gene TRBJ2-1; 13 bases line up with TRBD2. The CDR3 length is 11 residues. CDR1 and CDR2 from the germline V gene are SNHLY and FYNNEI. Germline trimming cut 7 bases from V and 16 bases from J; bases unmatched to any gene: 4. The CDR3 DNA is TGTGCCAGCATGCGACTAGCGGGAGGTTTCTTC. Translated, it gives CASMRLAGGFF.

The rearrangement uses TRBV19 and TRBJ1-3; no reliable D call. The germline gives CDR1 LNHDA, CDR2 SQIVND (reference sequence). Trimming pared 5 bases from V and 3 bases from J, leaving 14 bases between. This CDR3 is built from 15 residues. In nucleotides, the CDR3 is TGTGCCAGTAGTTTTGCGGGGAAGCGTGGAAACACCATATATTTT. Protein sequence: CASSFAGKRGNTIYF.

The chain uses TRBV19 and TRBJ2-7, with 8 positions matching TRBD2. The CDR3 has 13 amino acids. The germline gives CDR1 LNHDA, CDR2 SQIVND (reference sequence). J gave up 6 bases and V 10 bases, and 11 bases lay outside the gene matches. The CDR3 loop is CAIAVSAGGEQYF. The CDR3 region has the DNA TGTGCCATCGCCGTCTCCGCGGGAGGCGAGCAGTACTTC. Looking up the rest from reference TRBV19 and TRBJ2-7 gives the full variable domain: DGGITQSPKYLFRKEGQNVTLSCEQNLNHDAMYWYRQDPGQGLRLIYYSQIVNDFQKGDIAEGYSVSREKKESFPLTVTSAQKNPTAFYLCAIAVSAGGEQYFGPGTRLTVT.

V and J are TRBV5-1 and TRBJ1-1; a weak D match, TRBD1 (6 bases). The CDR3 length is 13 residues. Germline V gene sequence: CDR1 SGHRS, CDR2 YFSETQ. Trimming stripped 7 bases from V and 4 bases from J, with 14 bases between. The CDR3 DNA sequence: TGCGCCAGCTTCCCGGGGGCGGGCACTGAAGCTTTCTTT. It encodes CASFPGAGTEAFF.

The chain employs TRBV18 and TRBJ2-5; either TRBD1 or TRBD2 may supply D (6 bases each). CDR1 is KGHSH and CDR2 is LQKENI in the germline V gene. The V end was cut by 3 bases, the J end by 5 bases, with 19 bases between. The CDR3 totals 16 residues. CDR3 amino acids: CASSPAGGRGSETQYF. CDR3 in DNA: TGTGCCAGCTCACCGGCCGGGGGCAGGGGTTCGGAGACCCAGTACTTC.

CDR3: CASSPDGQGGTDTQYF. In DNA, the CDR3 is TGCGCCAGCAGCCCGGACGGACAGGGAGGCACAGATACGCAGTATTTT. The rearrangement uses TRBV5-1 and TRBJ2-3, with TRBD1 identical over 8 bases. Germline values: CDR1 SGHRS, CDR2 YFSETQ. The CDR3 is 16 amino acids. V was clipped by 4 bases and J by 1 base; unmatched bases: 8.

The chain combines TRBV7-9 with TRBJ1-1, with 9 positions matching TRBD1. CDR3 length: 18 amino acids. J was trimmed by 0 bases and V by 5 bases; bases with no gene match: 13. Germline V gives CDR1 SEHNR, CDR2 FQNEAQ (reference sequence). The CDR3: CASSPRGTGSSLNTEAFF. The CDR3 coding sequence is TGTGCCAGCAGCCCCCGGGGGACAGGGAGCTCCTTGAACACTGAAGCTTTCTTT.

The CDR3 DNA reads TGTGCCAGCGGACGGGACAGTTTAAACGAGCAGTACTTC. It codes for CASGRDSLNEQYF. The chain uses TRBV7-9 and TRBJ2-7; 7 bases align to TRBD1. The J segment lost 5 bases and the V segment lost 8 bases, leaving 9 bases of the junction unmatched. This CDR3 has 13 residues. The germline gives CDR1 SEHNR, CDR2 FQNEAQ (reference sequence).

The chain's CDR3 is CASSFLYHRETDGYTF. The CDR3 bases are TGTGCCAGTAGTTTCCTATACCACCGAGAAACGGATGGCTACACCTTC. The gene calls are TRBV19 and TRBJ1-2; no definite D call. The CDR3 is made up of 16 amino acids. V gave up 5 bases and J gave up 6 bases, with 22 bases separating them. Germline values: CDR1 LNHDA, CDR2 SQIVND (reference sequence).

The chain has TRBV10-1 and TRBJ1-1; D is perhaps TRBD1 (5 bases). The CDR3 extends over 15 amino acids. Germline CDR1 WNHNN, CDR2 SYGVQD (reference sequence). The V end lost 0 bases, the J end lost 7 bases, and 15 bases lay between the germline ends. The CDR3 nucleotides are TGCGCCAGCAGTGAGTCAAGCACTGGGACGGATGAAGCTTTCTTT. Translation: CASSESSTGTDEAFF.

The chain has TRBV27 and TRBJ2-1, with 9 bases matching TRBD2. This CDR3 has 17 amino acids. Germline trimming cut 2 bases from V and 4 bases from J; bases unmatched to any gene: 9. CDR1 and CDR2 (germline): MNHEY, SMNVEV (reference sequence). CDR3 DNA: TGTGCCAGCAGTTTAAATCGCTTGCGGGAGGGATACAATGAGCAGTTCTTC. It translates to CASSLNRLREGYNEQFF.

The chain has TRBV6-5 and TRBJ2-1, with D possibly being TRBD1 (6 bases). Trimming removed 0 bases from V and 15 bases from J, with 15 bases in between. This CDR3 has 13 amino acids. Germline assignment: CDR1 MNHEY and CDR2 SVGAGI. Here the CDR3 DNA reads TGTGCCAGCAGTTACTCAGGGACATTTTTTTGGTTCTTC. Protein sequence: CASSYSGTFFWFF.

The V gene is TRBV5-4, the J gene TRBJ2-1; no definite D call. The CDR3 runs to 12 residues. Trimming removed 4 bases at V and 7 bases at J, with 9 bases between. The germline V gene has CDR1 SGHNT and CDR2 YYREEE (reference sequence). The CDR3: CASSKQTNEQFF. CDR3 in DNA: TGTGCCAGCAGCAAACAGACGAATGAGCAGTTCTTC.

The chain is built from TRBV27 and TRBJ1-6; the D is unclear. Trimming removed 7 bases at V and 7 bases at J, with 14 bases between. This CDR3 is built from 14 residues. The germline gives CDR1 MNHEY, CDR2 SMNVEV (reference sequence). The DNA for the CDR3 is TGTGCCAGCATGACTAACAGCAAGAATTCACCCCTCCACTTT. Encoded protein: CASMTNSKNSPLHF.

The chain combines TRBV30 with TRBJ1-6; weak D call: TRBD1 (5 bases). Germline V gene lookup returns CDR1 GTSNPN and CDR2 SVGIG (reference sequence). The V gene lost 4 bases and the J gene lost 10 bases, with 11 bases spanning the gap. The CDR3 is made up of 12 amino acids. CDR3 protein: CAWTEGRSPLHF. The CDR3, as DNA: TGTGCCTGGACAGAGGGGAGATCACCCCTCCACTTT. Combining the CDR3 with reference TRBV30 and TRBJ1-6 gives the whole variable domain SQTIHQWPATLVQPVGSPLSLECTVEGTSNPNLYWYRQAAGRGLQLLFYSVGIGQISSEVPQNLSASRPQDRQFILSSKKLLLSDSGFYLCAWTEGRSPLHFGNGTRLTVT.

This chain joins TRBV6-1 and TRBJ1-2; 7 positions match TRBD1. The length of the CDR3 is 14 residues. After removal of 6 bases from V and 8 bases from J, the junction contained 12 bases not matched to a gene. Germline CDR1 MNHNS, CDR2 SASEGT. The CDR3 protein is CASRPGDRDGGYTF. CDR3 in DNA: TGTGCCAGCAGACCCGGTGACAGGGATGGAGGCTACACCTTC.

The CDR3: CASSEEGSRYIQYF. The CDR3 DNA is TGTGCCAGCAGTGAAGAGGGGAGTCGGTACATTCAGTACTTC. V usage is TRBV6-1 and J usage is TRBJ2-4, with D perhaps matching TRBD1 or TRBD2 (5 bases each). Germline V gene sequence: CDR1 MNHNS, CDR2 SASEGT. Trimming took off 1 base at V and 8 bases at J, with 12 bases between the two ends. The CDR3 extends over 14 amino acids.

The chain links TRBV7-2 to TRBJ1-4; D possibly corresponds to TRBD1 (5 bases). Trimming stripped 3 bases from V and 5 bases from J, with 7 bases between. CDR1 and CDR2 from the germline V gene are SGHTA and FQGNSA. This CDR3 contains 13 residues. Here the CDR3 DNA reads TGTGCCAGCAGCTTCGGGGCCAATGAAAAACTGTTTTTT. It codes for CASSFGANEKLFF.

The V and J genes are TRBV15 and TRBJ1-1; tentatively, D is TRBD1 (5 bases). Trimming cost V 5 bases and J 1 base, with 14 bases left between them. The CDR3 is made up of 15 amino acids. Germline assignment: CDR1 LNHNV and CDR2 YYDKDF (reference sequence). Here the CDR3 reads CATSGAGGRNTEAFF. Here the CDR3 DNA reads TGTGCCACCAGCGGAGCGGGGGGGAGGAACACTGAAGCTTTCTTT.

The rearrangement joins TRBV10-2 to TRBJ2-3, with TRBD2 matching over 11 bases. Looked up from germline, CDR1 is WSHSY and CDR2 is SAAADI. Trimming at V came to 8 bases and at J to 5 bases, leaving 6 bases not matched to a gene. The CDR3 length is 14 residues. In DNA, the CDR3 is TGCGCCAGCTGTAGCGGGAGGGCGCGAGATACGCAGTATTTT. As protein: CASCSGRARDTQYF.

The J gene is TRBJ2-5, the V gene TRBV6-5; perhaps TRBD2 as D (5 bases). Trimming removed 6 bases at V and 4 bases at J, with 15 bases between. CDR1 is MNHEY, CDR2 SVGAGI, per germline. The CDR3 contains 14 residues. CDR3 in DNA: TGTGCCAGCAGCCGAGGACTTACCACAGAGACCCAGTACTTC. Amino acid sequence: CASSRGLTTETQYF.

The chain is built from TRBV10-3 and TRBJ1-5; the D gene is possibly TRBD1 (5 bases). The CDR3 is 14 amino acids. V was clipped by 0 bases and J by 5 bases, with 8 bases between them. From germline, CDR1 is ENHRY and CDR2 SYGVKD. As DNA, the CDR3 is TGTGCCATCAGTGAGTCGAAGGGGTATCAGCCCCAGCATTTT. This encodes CAISESKGYQPQHF.

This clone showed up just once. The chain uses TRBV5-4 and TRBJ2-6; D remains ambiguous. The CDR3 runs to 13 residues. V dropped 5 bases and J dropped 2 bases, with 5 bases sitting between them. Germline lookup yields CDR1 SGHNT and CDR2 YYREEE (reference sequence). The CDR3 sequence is CASRLTGANVLTF. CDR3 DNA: TGTGCCAGCAGGCTGACTGGGGCCAACGTCCTGACTTTC. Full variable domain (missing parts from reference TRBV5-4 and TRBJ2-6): ETGVTQSPTHLIKTRGQQVTLRCSSQSGHNTVSWYQQALGQGPQFIFQYYREEENGRGNFPPRFSGLQFPNYSSELNVNALELDDSALYLCASRLTGANVLTFGAGSRLTVL.

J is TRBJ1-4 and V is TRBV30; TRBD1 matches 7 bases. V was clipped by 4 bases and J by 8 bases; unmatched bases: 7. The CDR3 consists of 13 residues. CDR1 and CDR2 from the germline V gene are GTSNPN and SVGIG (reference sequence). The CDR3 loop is CAWMTGKMEKLFF. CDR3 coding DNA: TGTGCCTGGATGACAGGGAAGATGGAAAAACTGTTTTTT.

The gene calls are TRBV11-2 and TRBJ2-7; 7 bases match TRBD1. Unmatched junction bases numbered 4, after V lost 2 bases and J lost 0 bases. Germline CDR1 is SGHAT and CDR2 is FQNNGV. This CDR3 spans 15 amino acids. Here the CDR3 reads CASSLYRGVSYEQYF. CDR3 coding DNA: TGTGCCAGCAGCTTATACAGGGGCGTCTCCTACGAGCAGTACTTC.